The sequence of this T cell receptor (beta chain) was determined in a study of identical twins. Each CDR3 protein is one row after TCRdb ran MiXCR on the 5' RACE reads. The profile covers 230,000 or so distinct CDR3 sequences, with approximately 8.3% appearing a single time and roughly 3.1% taken by the ten largest. CDR1 and CDR2 from the germline V gene are SGHRS and YFSETQ. V shed 4 bases and J 4 bases; nucleotides not matched to a gene: 5. This CDR3 is built from 13 residues. This clonotype came up many times. The data were also submitted as part of a second study, on yellow fever vaccine responses in identical twins.

Sequencing input: CD8+ T cells sorted from blood. The chain is built from TRBV5-1 and TRBJ2-7; 7 positions agree with TRBD1. The origin of this receptor is a woman aged 18-29 years in good health. The CDR3, as DNA: TGCGCCAGCAGCGGGACAGCAACATACGAGCAGTACTTC. Translating it yields CASSGTATYEQYF.